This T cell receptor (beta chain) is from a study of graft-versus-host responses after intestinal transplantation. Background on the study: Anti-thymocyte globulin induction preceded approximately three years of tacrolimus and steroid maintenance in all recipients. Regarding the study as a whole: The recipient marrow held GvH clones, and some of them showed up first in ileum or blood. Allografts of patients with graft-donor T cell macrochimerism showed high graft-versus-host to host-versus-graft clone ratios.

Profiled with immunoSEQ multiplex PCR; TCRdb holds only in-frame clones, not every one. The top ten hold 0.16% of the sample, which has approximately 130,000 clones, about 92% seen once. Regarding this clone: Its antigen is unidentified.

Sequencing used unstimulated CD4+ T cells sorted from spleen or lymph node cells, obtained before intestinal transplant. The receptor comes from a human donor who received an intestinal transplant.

CDR3 region: CASSPPGRDPGTGELFF. DNA for the CDR3: TGTGCCAGCTCACCACCGGGGCGGGACCCGGGTACCGGGGAGCTGTTTTTT. The chain links TRBV18 to TRBJ2-2, with D possibly TRBD2 on 6 matching bases. The V gene's germline CDR1 is KGHSH and CDR2 LQKENI. The V end lost 0 bases, the J end lost 5 bases, and 16 bases lay between the germline ends. CDR3 length equals 17 residues. The full variable domain, rest sourced from reference TRBV18 and TRBJ2-2, is NAGVMQNPRHLVRRRGQEARLRCSPMKGHSHVYWYRQLPEEGLKFMVYLQKENIIDESGMPKERFSAEFPKEGPSILRIQQVVRGDSAAYFCASSPPGRDPGTGELFFGEGSRLTVL.